This T cell receptor (beta chain) derives from a study of T cells in Graves' hyperthyroidism and ophthalmopathy. Study as a whole: Peripheral blood specimens were obtained at initial diagnosis, prior to any treatment. Findings and limits, study-wide: A model built on 13 V-J features separated ophthalmopathy from stable hyperthyroidism. Ophthalmopathy, as predicted by the model, came a median around 6.7 months after the prediction.

Concerning this clonotype: As yet, its antigen is unknown. This likely comes from a read error, as the CDR3 has no conserved phenylalanine or tryptophan at its end.

This CDR3 has 18 residues. In germline, CDR1 is SGHAT, CDR2 FQNNGV. After removal of 4 bases from V and 2 bases from J, the junction contained 8 bases not matched to a gene. Over 18 months, lack of ophthalmopathy progression marked Graves' hyperthyroidism as stable. Regions amplified from RNA transcripts were the TCR beta CDR3 regions. The HTBI set primed first-round TCR CDR3 RT-PCR. TCRdb re-called the multiplex PCR reads through MiXCR, storing one row per CDR3 protein. This sample has 460,000 or so distinct CDR3 sequences, with around 15% found just once. This sequence was found in a woman younger than 35 with Graves' hyperthyroidism. The chain has TRBV11-2 and TRBJ2-7; 16 bases map to TRBD2. Sequenced material: blood. CDR3 DNA: TGTGCCAGCAGCTCCGGGACTAGCGGGAGGGTGTGGACCTACGAGCAGTACCTC. This gives the protein CASSSGTSGRVWTYEQYL.